Sequencing of this T cell receptor beta chain was carried out in a study of blood T cell repertoires in COVID-19. Whole-study context: From the United States, Italy and Spain came samples of acute and convalescent COVID-19. T cells, B-cell-depleted T cells, or PBMCs supplied cDNA or gDNA.

The CDR3 runs 17 residues. The germline V gene encodes CDR1 SEHNR and CDR2 FQNEAQ (reference sequence). V was pared by 3 bases and J by 4 bases, with 19 bases between. Membership in each cohort depended on participant-reported clinical history. The method was immunoSEQ multiplex PCR; TCRdb's version includes in-frame clones alone and lacks a portion of them. This repertoire shows hundreds of thousands of clones, approximately 88% found once; its top ten account for roughly 1.2%. The clonotype comes from a woman between 40 and 50 years old with acute COVID-19. What was sequenced was PBMCs or T cells enriched from blood (not recorded which). V and J are TRBV7-9 and TRBJ1-5, with a weak D call TRBD1 (6 bases). The CDR3 spells CASSFSRGGGRNQPQHF. For the CDR3, the DNA is TGTGCCAGCAGCTTTTCCAGGGGTGGGGGACGAAATCAGCCCCAGCATTTT.